This entry lists 18 T cell receptor beta chains sequenced from one sample in a study of shared clonotypes between healthy human individuals. Some clones are missing from TCRdb's copy, which holds only in-frame ones; the method was immunoSEQ multiplex PCR. This table has roughly 2.2 million clones, around 92% appearing once. The sample comprised naive CD4+ T cells from PBMCs. Subset here: CD45RA+ positively selected. These receptors were taken from a man between 18 and 35 years old in good health. Some clones in this sample may be carry-over from other donors' samples.

V usage is TRBV6-1 and J usage is TRBJ2-5; 13 positions agree with TRBD2. The CDR3 covers 16 residues. With 4 bases clipped from V and 2 bases from J, the junction kept 4 bases outside the gene matches. Germline V CDR1 and CDR2: MNHNS, SASEGT. In DNA form, the CDR3 reads TGTGCCAGCAGTGGTCGACTAGCGGGAGGACAAGAGACCCAGTACTTC. It encodes CASSGRLAGGQETQYF.

The V gene is TRBV28, the J gene TRBJ2-2, with 7 bases matching TRBD1. Germline V gene data show CDR1 as MDHEN and CDR2 as SYDVKM. The trim removed 3 bases at V and 6 bases at J, leaving 13 bases unmatched. CDR3 length equals 17 residues. CDR3 amino acids: CASSLSGLDRAPGELFF. Here the CDR3 DNA reads TGTGCCAGCAGTTTGTCCGGACTCGACAGGGCGCCCGGGGAGCTGTTTTTT.

The chain joins TRBV6-5 to TRBJ1-2; 8 positions match TRBD1. The germline gives CDR1 MNHEY, CDR2 SVGAGI. The CDR3 is 12 residues long. J was trimmed by 7 bases and V by 6 bases; bases with no gene match: 4. This chain's CDR3 is CASSHDRGGYTF. DNA of the CDR3: TGTGCCAGCAGCCATGACAGGGGTGGCTACACCTTC.

The chain uses TRBV7-9 and TRBJ2-3; either TRBD1 or TRBD2 may fit D (5 bases each). V lost 2 bases and J 2 bases, leaving 8 bases between the germline ends. Germline loops: CDR1 SEHNR, CDR2 FQNEAQ (reference sequence). The length of the CDR3 is 14 residues. This CDR3 reads CASSLHGTTDTQYF. CDR3 nucleotide sequence: TGTGCCAGCAGCTTACATGGGACCACAGATACGCAGTATTTT.

The chain couples TRBV7-9 to TRBJ2-6; 9 nucleotides agree with TRBD2. The CDR3 totals 19 residues. The J segment lost 0 bases and the V segment lost 5 bases, leaving 11 bases of the junction unmatched. Germline loops: CDR1 SEHNR, CDR2 FQNEAQ (reference sequence). The CDR3 nucleotides are TGTGCCAGCAGCCTCACCGAGCGGGAGGTAAGCTCTGGGGCCAACGTCCTGACTTTC. It codes for CASSLTEREVSSGANVLTF.

The chain is built from TRBV28 and TRBJ1-2, with D possibly matching TRBD1 (6 bases). Germline CDR1 MDHEN, CDR2 SYDVKM. CDR3 length equals 14 residues. The V end was cut by 1 base, the J end by 4 bases, with 10 bases between. CDR3 amino acids: CASSLFSRGYGYTF. The CDR3 nucleotides are TGTGCCAGCAGTTTATTCTCCAGGGGCTATGGCTACACCTTC.

This clone was seen a single time. The chain joins TRBV28 to TRBJ2-7; possible D gene TRBD1, 5 bases. V gave up 2 bases and J gave up 2 bases, with 13 bases separating them. CDR1 and CDR2 (germline): MDHEN, SYDVKM. The CDR3 contains 15 residues. CDR3 sequence (DNA): TGTGCCAGCAGTTTAGCCACCTCAGGGACCTACGAGCAGTACTTC. It codes for CASSLATSGTYEQYF. The full variable domain, in which reference TRBV28 and TRBJ2-7 provide the parts outside the CDR3, is DVKVTQSSRYLVKRTGEKVFLECVQDMDHENMFWYRQDPGLGLRLIYFSYDVKMKEKGDIPEGYSVSREKKERFSLILESASTNQTSMYLCASSLATSGTYEQYFGPGTRLTVT.

The V and J genes are TRBV25-1 and TRBJ2-7; no clear D. Trimming removed 0 bases from V and 2 bases from J, with 5 bases in between. CDR3 length: 13 amino acids. CDR1 and CDR2 from the germline V gene are MGHDK and SYGVNS. The CDR3 sequence is CASSEYRPYEQYF. The CDR3 coding sequence is TGTGCCAGCAGTGAATATCGCCCCTACGAGCAGTACTTC.

This chain joins TRBV18 and TRBJ2-7; either TRBD1 or TRBD2 may supply D (7 bases each). V dropped 3 bases and J dropped 5 bases, with 20 bases sitting between them. CDR1 and CDR2 (germline): KGHSH, LQKENI. The CDR3 extends over 16 amino acids. Written as DNA, the CDR3 is TGTGCCAGCTCACCTGGGACGGGACAGCGGGGCCACGAGCAGTACTTC. It is translated as CASSPGTGQRGHEQYF.

This chain links TRBV9 with TRBJ2-7; D tentatively reads TRBD1 or TRBD2 (6 bases each). Germline lookup yields CDR1 SGDLS and CDR2 YYNGEE. Trimming removed 2 bases from V and 2 bases from J, with 17 bases in between. The CDR3 is 16 residues long. The CDR3 is CASSVGGAGVPYEQYF. In DNA, the CDR3 is TGTGCCAGCAGCGTCGGGGGAGCAGGGGTTCCCTACGAGCAGTACTTC.

The V call is TRBV7-9, the J call TRBJ1-2, with 9 positions matching TRBD1. CDR1 SEHNR and CDR2 FQNEAQ come from the germline V gene (reference sequence). The CDR3 loop spans 14 amino acids. J lost 3 bases, V lost 6 bases, and 5 bases had no gene match. The CDR3 nucleotides are TGTGCCAGCAGGCCCGGGGACAGGGACTATGGCTACACCTTC. Translation: CASRPGDRDYGYTF.

The chain carries TRBV5-8 and TRBJ2-7, with D hard to call. V shed 0 bases and J shed 2 bases, with 12 bases lying between them. The length of the CDR3 is 15 residues. Germline values: CDR1 SGHTS, CDR2 YDEGEE. CDR3 sequence reads: CASSLDRFRPYEQYF. CDR3 in DNA: TGTGCCAGCAGCTTGGACCGATTCCGCCCCTACGAGCAGTACTTC.

With respect to this clone: Other DNA sequences in this specimen translate into the identical CDR3. The rearrangement joins TRBV6-5 to TRBJ1-5; no reliable D call. Germline CDR1 and CDR2: MNHEY and SVGAGI. The ends were cut back, 5 bases at V and 4 bases at J, with 3 bases in the middle. This CDR3 is built from 11 residues. Written as DNA, the CDR3 is TGTGCCAGCAGTCGTAATCAGCCCCAGCATTTT. As protein: CASSRNQPQHF.

This clone was observed once. The V call is TRBV10-3, the J call TRBJ2-7; TRBD1 matches at 7 bases. This CDR3 spans 15 amino acids. Germline assignment: CDR1 ENHRY and CDR2 SYGVKD. V was pared by 6 bases and J by 0 bases, with 8 bases of the junction left unmatched. CDR3 DNA: TGTGCCATCAGACAGGGACAGCTTAGCTCCTACGAGCAGTACTTC. Amino acid sequence: CAIRQGQLSSYEQYF.

This chain connects TRBV28 to TRBJ2-5, with 7 positions matching TRBD1. J gave up 7 bases and V 5 bases, and 7 bases lay outside the gene matches. Germline CDR1 and CDR2: MDHEN and SYDVKM. The length of the CDR3 is 13 residues. The CDR3 coding sequence is TGTGCCAGCAGTATTCAGGGGGAAGGGACCCAGTACTTC. The encoded protein is CASSIQGEGTQYF.

The gene calls are TRBV6-5 and TRBJ1-3, with 9 bases identical to TRBD1. The CDR3 extends over 14 amino acids. CDR1 and CDR2 (germline): MNHEY, SVGAGI. J gave up 6 bases and V 4 bases, and 4 bases lay outside the gene matches. For the CDR3, the DNA is TGTGCCAGCAGTTCGGACAGGGGTGAAAACACCATATATTTT. It yields the protein CASSSDRGENTIYF.

This chain connects TRBV5-1 to TRBJ2-5; no definite D call. The CDR3 extends over 14 amino acids. The germline CDR1 and CDR2 sequences are SGHRS and YFSETQ. Trimming shortened V by 2 bases and J by 1 base, and 9 bases separated the two germline ends. The CDR3 is CASSLGSPQETQYF. CDR3 in DNA: TGCGCCAGCAGCTTAGGCTCTCCCCAAGAGACCCAGTACTTC.

This clone was recorded at least ten times. Other DNA sequences in the same sample also yield this CDR3. CDR3 loop: CASSLDRANTEAFF. DNA of the CDR3: TGCGCCAGCAGCTTGGACAGGGCGAACACTGAAGCTTTCTTT. The chain combines TRBV5-1 with TRBJ1-1; D might be TRBD1 (6 bases). The CDR3 contains 14 residues. The ends were cut back, 0 bases at V and 1 base at J, with 7 bases in the middle. Germline V gene data show CDR1 as SGHRS and CDR2 as YFSETQ.